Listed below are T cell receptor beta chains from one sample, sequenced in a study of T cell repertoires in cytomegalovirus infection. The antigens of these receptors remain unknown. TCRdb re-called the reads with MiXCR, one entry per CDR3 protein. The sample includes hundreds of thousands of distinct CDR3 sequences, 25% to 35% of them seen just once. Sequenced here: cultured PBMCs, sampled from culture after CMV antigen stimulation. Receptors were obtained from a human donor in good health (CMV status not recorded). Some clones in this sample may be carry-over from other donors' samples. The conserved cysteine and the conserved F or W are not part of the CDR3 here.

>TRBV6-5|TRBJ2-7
ASSYTDRGGTYEQY
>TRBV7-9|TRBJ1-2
ASSLPLGPYYGYT
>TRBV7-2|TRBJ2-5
ASSLAYPGGGEETQY
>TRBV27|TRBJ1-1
ASSKGLSNSEAF
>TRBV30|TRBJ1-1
AWSVEPWGTEAF
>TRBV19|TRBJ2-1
ASSSPLAVVTYNEQF
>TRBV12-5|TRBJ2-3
ASGPGQIADTQY
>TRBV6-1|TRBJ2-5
ASTQGGKETQY
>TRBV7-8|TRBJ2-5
ASSPIQIAGLQETQY
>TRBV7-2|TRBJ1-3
ASSQGGGGNTIY